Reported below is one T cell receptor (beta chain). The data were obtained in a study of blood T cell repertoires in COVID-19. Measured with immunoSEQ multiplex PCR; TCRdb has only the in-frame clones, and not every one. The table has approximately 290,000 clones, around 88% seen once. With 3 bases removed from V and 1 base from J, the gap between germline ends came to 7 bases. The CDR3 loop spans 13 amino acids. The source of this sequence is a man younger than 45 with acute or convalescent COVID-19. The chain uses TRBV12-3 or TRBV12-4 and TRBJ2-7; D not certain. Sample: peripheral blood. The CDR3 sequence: CASSFKTSYEQYF. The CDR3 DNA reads TGTGCCAGCAGTTTTAAGACTTCCTACGAGCAGTACTTC.